Shown below are 4 T cell receptor beta chains from a single sample sequenced in a study of CD8 T cells in ankylosing spondylitis. TCRdb re-called the 5' RACE reads through MiXCR, storing one row per CDR3 protein. The table shows roughly 140,000 distinct CDR3 sequences, with approximately 44% occurring only once. Material for sequencing was synovial fluid, either unsorted or a sorted T cell fraction (not recorded which). The receptors were gathered from a male donor with ankylosing spondylitis.

This clonotype was seen only a few times. CDR3 region: CASSHPGLATEDEQFF. The CDR3 DNA follows: TGCGCCAGCAGCCACCCCGGACTAGCGACCGAGGATGAGCAGTTCTTC. V gene TRBV4-1 combines with J gene TRBJ2-1; 9 bases agree with TRBD2. The CDR3 contains 16 residues. The J segment lost 8 bases and the V segment lost 3 bases, leaving 11 bases of the junction unmatched. Germline V CDR1 and CDR2: MGHRA, YSYEKL.

The CDR3 sequence: CASSLKSGGTYEQYF. The CDR3 nucleotides read TGTGCCAGCAGTTTAAAATCCGGGGGCACCTACGAGCAGTACTTC. The chain recombines TRBV12-3 or TRBV12-4 with TRBJ2-7; D assignment may be TRBD1 or TRBD2 (6 bases each). Between the trimmed V and J ends, which lost 2 bases and 2 bases, there was a span of 13 bases. The CDR3 totals 15 residues.

The rearrangement uses TRBV7-3 and TRBJ2-3, with D perhaps TRBD1 (7 bases). From germline, CDR1 is SGHTA and CDR2 FQGTGA. This CDR3 has 17 amino acids. V lost 1 base and J lost 2, with 16 bases in between. CDR3 sequence (DNA): TGTGCCAGCAGCTTAAGGTTCAGGGGGGCAAACACAGATACGCAGTATTTT. Its protein product is CASSLRFRGANTDTQYF.

This chain uses TRBV7-2 with TRBJ1-2; 7 nucleotides match TRBD1. J was trimmed by 4 bases and V by 5 bases; bases with no gene match: 10. This CDR3 region has 15 residues. Germline lookup yields CDR1 SGHTA and CDR2 FQGNSA. The CDR3 DNA reads TGTGCCAGCAGCGCACCGGGACAGATGTTCTATGGCTACACCTTC. Protein: CASSAPGQMFYGYTF.